The 24 T cell receptor beta chains presented below share a single source sample, sequenced in a study of T cells after yellow fever vaccination. MiXCR, run by TCRdb on the 5' RACE reads, gives a single entry per CDR3 protein. The table includes 600,000 to 750,000 distinct CDR3 sequences, around an eighth detected once. Specimen: PBMCs, collected on the day of the yellow fever booster vaccination. Receptor source: a man between 25 and 39 years old who received the YFV17D yellow fever vaccine.

This sequence joins TRBV7-8 and TRBJ1-1; D gene ambiguous. In germline, CDR1 is SGHVS, CDR2 FQNEAQ. There are 14 residues in the CDR3. Trimming stripped 3 bases from V and 0 bases from J, with 8 bases between. In DNA, the CDR3 is TGTGCCAGCAGCTTCAAACGCCTGAACACTGAAGCTTTCTTT. Translation gives CASSFKRLNTEAFF.

This clonotype turned up a few times. The V call is TRBV9, the J call TRBJ2-1; D perhaps matches TRBD2 (6 bases). V was pared by 4 bases and J by 6 bases, with 14 bases between. This CDR3 is built from 14 residues. CDR1 is SGDLS, CDR2 YYNGEE, per germline. CDR3 nucleotide sequence: TGTGCCAGCAGCTTGGCGACTAGATCCAATGAGCAGTTCTTC. Protein product: CASSLATRSNEQFF.

The chain uses TRBV20-1 and TRBJ1-6, with D hard to call. The CDR3 is made up of 15 amino acids. Germline CDR1 DFQATT, CDR2 SNEGSKA (reference sequence). Trimming took 5 bases from V and 5 from J, leaving 16 bases between them. CDR3 protein: CSAATPGFNNSPLHF. In DNA form, the CDR3 reads TGCAGTGCTGCTACACCTGGTTTTAATAATTCACCCCTCCACTTT.

This clonotype was observed a handful of times. The chain is built from TRBV20-1 and TRBJ2-2; D call uncertain. This CDR3 spans 13 amino acids. The germline V gene encodes CDR1 DFQATT and CDR2 SNEGSKA (reference sequence). V was cut by 1 base and J by 4 bases, with 7 bases left in between. CDR3 nucleotide sequence: TGCAGTGCTAGAGTACAGTCCACCGGGGAGCTGTTTTTT. Amino acids: CSARVQSTGELFF.

DNA of the CDR3: TGCAGTGCCAGTCGGGGTACCCAGTACTTC. Translation gives CSASRGTQYF. J is TRBJ2-5 and V is TRBV20-1; D possibly corresponds to TRBD2 (5 bases). The germline V gene has CDR1 DFQATT and CDR2 SNEGSKA (reference sequence). This CDR3 is built from 10 residues. Trimming pared 6 bases from V and 8 bases from J, leaving 10 bases between.

This clonotype was seen more than once but under ten times. J is TRBJ1-6 and V is TRBV30, with D perhaps matching TRBD1 (6 bases). The CDR3 covers 13 residues. V gave up 2 bases and J gave up 7 bases, with 9 bases separating them. From germline, CDR1 is GTSNPN and CDR2 SVGIG (reference sequence). Here the CDR3 reads CAWSPQGNSPLHF. Here the CDR3 DNA reads TGTGCCTGGAGTCCTCAGGGGAATTCACCCCTCCACTTT.

This clonotype has just one count. CDR3 amino acids: CASSYSRRELFF. In nucleotides, the CDR3 is TGTGCCAGCAGTTACTCGCGTCGGGAGCTGTTTTTT. The chain combines TRBV6-2 or TRBV6-3 with TRBJ2-2, with no clear D. With 0 bases removed from V and 9 bases from J, the gap between germline ends came to 5 bases. Germline V CDR1 and CDR2: MNHEY, SVGEGT. This CDR3 spans 12 amino acids.

This clonotype was detected only a few times. V is TRBV3-1 and J is TRBJ2-3; 10 nucleotides match TRBD2. The CDR3 consists of 16 residues. Germline-derived CDR1 and CDR2 are LGHDT and YNNKEL (reference sequence). After removal of 4 bases from V and 1 base from J, the junction contained 5 bases not matched to a gene. The CDR3 sequence: CASSLYGTSGTDTQYF. In DNA, the CDR3 is TGTGCCAGCAGCCTATATGGGACTAGCGGCACAGATACGCAGTATTTT.

This chain joins TRBV19 and TRBJ2-1; TRBD1 might be the D (5 bases). Deletions cut 6 bases from V and 0 bases from J, with 15 bases between. The CDR3 has 16 residues. Germline loops: CDR1 LNHDA, CDR2 SQIVND (reference sequence). Here the CDR3 reads CASRPVQGSSYNEQFF. The CDR3, as DNA: TGTGCCAGTAGACCCGTGCAGGGAAGCTCCTACAATGAGCAGTTCTTC.

This clonotype was seen a few times. The rearrangement joins TRBV12-3 or TRBV12-4 to TRBJ2-1, with D uncertain. CDR3 length: 14 amino acids. V was clipped by 0 bases and J by 2 bases, with 5 bases between them. The CDR3 DNA reads as TGTGCCAGCAGTTTAGCCCCCCCCTACAATGAGCAGTTCTTC. Its protein is CASSLAPPYNEQFF.

J is TRBJ2-7 and V is TRBV20-1; TRBD1 agrees at 9 bases. J was trimmed by 4 bases and V by 3 bases; bases with no gene match: 7. The germline gives CDR1 DFQATT, CDR2 SNEGSKA (reference sequence). CDR3 length: 14 residues. CDR3 in amino acids: CSASLTGGGYEQYF. In DNA form, the CDR3 reads TGCAGTGCTAGTCTAACAGGGGGCGGGTACGAGCAGTACTTC.

The chain uses TRBV12-3 or TRBV12-4 and TRBJ2-3, with 8 bases that match TRBD2. This CDR3 has 15 residues. Trimming at V came to 6 bases and at J to 2 bases, leaving 7 bases not matched to a gene. The CDR3 here is CASRLVAGYTDTQYF. CDR3 nucleotides: TGTGCCAGCAGACTGGTAGCGGGATACACAGATACGCAGTATTTT.

This chain connects TRBV19 to TRBJ2-7, with 8 bases that match TRBD1. V trimming: 5 bases; J trimming: 3 bases; junction bases outside the gene matches: 9. This CDR3 contains 15 residues. Germline V CDR1 and CDR2: LNHDA, SQIVND (reference sequence). CDR3 sequence reads: CASSPGTGSFYEQYF. CDR3 coding DNA: TGTGCCAGTAGTCCCGGGACAGGCTCCTTCTACGAGCAGTACTTC.

The J gene is TRBJ2-5, the V gene TRBV27; the D gene is possibly TRBD2 (6 bases). V lost 5 bases to trimming and J lost 5 bases, with 12 bases between them. Germline CDR1 MNHEY, CDR2 SMNVEV (reference sequence). The CDR3 totals 13 residues. CDR3 bases: TGTGCCAGCAGTGTCGGGACTGGCGAGACCCAGTACTTC. Its protein is CASSVGTGETQYF.

The V gene is TRBV11-2, the J gene TRBJ2-7, with TRBD2 identical over 12 bases. The trim removed 1 base at V and 3 bases at J, leaving 13 bases unmatched. The CDR3 has 19 amino acids. The V gene's germline CDR1 is SGHAT and CDR2 FQNNGV. CDR3 residues: CASSLGTSGKSSPHYEQYF. The CDR3 DNA sequence: TGTGCCAGCAGCTTAGGGACTAGCGGGAAAAGTTCCCCCCACTACGAGCAGTACTTC. Supplemented by reference TRBV11-2 and TRBJ2-7, the full variable domain reads EAGVAQSPRYKIIEKRQSVAFWCNPISGHATLYWYQQILGQGPKLLIQFQNNGVVDDSQLPKDRFSAERLKGVDSTLKIQPAKLEDSAVYLCASSLGTSGKSSPHYEQYFGPGTRLTVT.

This chain joins TRBV7-9 and TRBJ2-1; 12 bases align to TRBD2. Trimming took 5 bases from V and 5 from J; bases not matched to a gene: 10. This CDR3 is built from 17 residues. Germline CDR1 and CDR2: SEHNR and FQNEAQ (reference sequence). The CDR3 coding sequence is TGTGCCAGCAGCCAGGGACTAGCGGGTCTGTGGAACAATGAGCAGTTCTTC. This codes for CASSQGLAGLWNNEQFF.

This clonotype was seen only a few times. The rearrangement joins TRBV9 to TRBJ2-1, with D possibly TRBD2 on 5 matching bases. The CDR3 length is 12 residues. CDR1 and CDR2 from the germline V gene are SGDLS and YYNGEE. V was pared by 1 base and J by 9 bases, with 8 bases between. The CDR3 region has the DNA TGTGCCAGCAGCGTACCTAGCCTTGAGCAGTTCTTC. It translates to CASSVPSLEQFF.

This clonotype was observed a few times. This chain connects TRBV5-1 to TRBJ2-3, with 14 bases lining up with TRBD2. Trimming took 0 bases from V and 4 from J; bases not matched to a gene: 1. Germline CDR1 SGHRS, CDR2 YFSETQ. This CDR3 contains 16 residues. The CDR3 here is CASSLGLAGGADTQYF. As DNA, the CDR3 is TGCGCCAGCAGCTTGGGACTAGCGGGAGGGGCAGATACGCAGTATTTT.

This clonotype was seen a few times. The J gene is TRBJ2-5, the V gene TRBV20-1, with 7 nucleotides matching TRBD2. The trim removed 6 bases at V and 1 base at J, leaving 5 bases unmatched. There are 13 residues in the CDR3. The germline CDR1 and CDR2 sequences are DFQATT and SNEGSKA (reference sequence). This chain's CDR3 is CSAMLAAQETQYF. CDR3 DNA sequence: TGCAGTGCAATGCTAGCGGCCCAAGAGACCCAGTACTTC.

This chain connects TRBV27 to TRBJ2-1; D remains ambiguous. Per germline, CDR1 MNHEY and CDR2 SMNVEV (reference sequence). This CDR3 is 15 amino acids long. V shed 1 base and J shed 3 bases, with 10 bases lying between them. DNA of the CDR3: TGTGCCAGCAGTTTATGGCCCCCCGACTACAATGAGCAGTTCTTC. Protein: CASSLWPPDYNEQFF.

This clonotype was seen only a few times. This chain joins TRBV29-1 and TRBJ1-2, with no clear D. The CDR3 extends over 13 amino acids. Germline CDR1 SQVTM, CDR2 ANQGSEA. V shed 6 bases and J shed 5 bases, with 16 bases lying between them. DNA of the CDR3: TGCAGCGTGTCAGTCGGGAGCGGATATGGCTACACCTTC. This encodes CSVSVGSGYGYTF.

The table lists this clonotype with many counts. The rearrangement uses TRBV12-3 or TRBV12-4 and TRBJ2-3; D is ambiguous. Trimming shortened V by 5 bases and J by 5 bases, and 5 bases separated the two germline ends. This CDR3 has 11 amino acids. The CDR3 spells CASSTLDTQYF. The CDR3, as DNA: TGTGCCAGCAGTACTTTAGATACGCAGTATTTT.

The V and J genes are TRBV5-1 and TRBJ2-5; 8 bases fit TRBD1. This CDR3 is 17 amino acids long. The J segment lost 4 bases and the V segment lost 0 bases, leaving 11 bases of the junction unmatched. Germline V gene sequence: CDR1 SGHRS, CDR2 YFSETQ. This CDR3 is CASSLEGGAGGGETQYF. In DNA, the CDR3 is TGCGCCAGCAGCTTGGAAGGTGGGGCAGGGGGCGGAGAGACCCAGTACTTC.

This clonotype was counted once. V and J are TRBV19 and TRBJ1-5; 9 nucleotides align to TRBD1. This CDR3 region has 17 residues. Looked up from germline, CDR1 is LNHDA and CDR2 is SQIVND (reference sequence). The V segment lost 4 bases and the J segment 3 bases; nucleotides outside the gene matches: 10. CDR3 coding DNA: TGTGCCAGTAGTACGCACAAACAGGGGGCTTCCAATCAGCCCCAGCATTTT. This gives the protein CASSTHKQGASNQPQHF.